The 8 T cell receptor beta chains below were found in one sample sequenced in a study of Ad26.COV2.S vaccination and SARS-CoV-2 variants. The treatment: 15 to 20 received Ad26.COV2.S at low or high dose, single or two shots; roughly 5 received placebo; per-sample allocation not given. Sampling happened 63 days after the first vaccine or placebo injection. Here immunoSEQ multiplex PCR was the method, and the copy in TCRdb shows in-frame clones only, minus some. The profile shows about 410,000 clones, roughly nine tenths of them singletons. The source was peripheral blood, collected in a trial of Ad26.COV2.S vaccine versus placebo. These receptors originate from a person between 18 and 60 years old who received the Ad26.COV2.S COVID-19 vaccine or a placebo.

The CDR3 here is CASSLSREGETQYF. CDR3 bases: TGTGCCAGCAGTTTATCGAGAGAAGGGGAGACCCAGTACTTC. This chain joins TRBV27 and TRBJ2-5; no clear D. The germline CDR1 and CDR2 sequences are MNHEY and SMNVEV (reference sequence). V lost 0 bases and J lost 5, with 10 bases in between. The CDR3 runs to 14 residues.

The genes are TRBV11-2 and TRBJ2-3, with D perhaps matching TRBD2 (5 bases). With 0 bases removed from V and 11 bases from J, the gap between germline ends came to 15 bases. The CDR3 runs 14 residues. Germline V gene data show CDR1 as SGHAT and CDR2 as FQNNGV. CDR3 sequence (DNA): TGTGCCAGCAGCTTAGACGTCGGGGTGGGTGGGCAGTATTTT. It is translated as CASSLDVGVGGQYF. The variable domain in full, completed from reference TRBV11-2 and TRBJ2-3, reads EAGVAQSPRYKIIEKRQSVAFWCNPISGHATLYWYQQILGQGPKLLIQFQNNGVVDDSQLPKDRFSAERLKGVDSTLKIQPAKLEDSAVYLCASSLDVGVGGQYFGPGTRLTVL.

The chain recombines TRBV15 with TRBJ2-3; 7 positions match TRBD1. From germline, CDR1 is LNHNV and CDR2 YYDKDF (reference sequence). The CDR3 has 12 amino acids. V was clipped by 4 bases and J by 10 bases; unmatched bases: 5. The CDR3 coding sequence is TGTGCCACCAGCACAACAGGGGTCCCGCAGTATTTT. This translates into CATSTTGVPQYF.

The V call is TRBV24-1, the J call TRBJ1-5; TRBD1 is a possible D gene (6 bases). This CDR3 contains 19 residues. CDR1 and CDR2 (germline): KGHDR, SFDVKD. V was cut by 4 bases and J by 3 bases, with 24 bases left in between. The CDR3 DNA sequence: TGTGCCACCAGTGAGAATCGTGGGGGGGCGGAAGTTACCAATCAGCCCCAGCATTTT. It translates to CATSENRGGAEVTNQPQHF.

This CDR3 reads CASSWPKNISNTGELFF. CDR3 nucleotide sequence: TGTGCCAGCAGCTGGCCAAAGAACATATCGAACACCGGGGAGCTGTTTTTT. This chain joins TRBV7-6 and TRBJ2-2; D call uncertain. Germline assignment: CDR1 SGHVS and CDR2 FNYEAQ. The CDR3 extends over 17 amino acids. Trimming cost V 4 bases and J 0 bases, with 15 bases left between them.

The CDR3 is CASSPREPTNEKLFF. DNA for the CDR3: TGTGCCAGCAGCCCAAGGGAGCCAACTAATGAAAAACTGTTTTTT. V and J are TRBV11-2 and TRBJ1-4; D unresolved. In germline, CDR1 is SGHAT, CDR2 FQNNGV. The V and J ends lost 5 bases and 0 bases respectively, with 10 bases between them. This CDR3 is 15 amino acids long.

This clone was observed a few times. This chain connects TRBV4-1 to TRBJ1-5, with D tentatively TRBD1 (6 bases). This CDR3 spans 17 amino acids. Trimming removed 1 base at V and 6 bases at J, with 19 bases between. Germline V lookup: CDR1 MGHRA, CDR2 YSYEKL. CDR3 sequence: CASSQGRSRGPGQPQHF. The CDR3 DNA reads as TGCGCCAGCAGCCAAGGCCGGTCCAGGGGCCCGGGTCAGCCCCAGCATTTT.

This sequence joins TRBV3-1 (or the pseudogene TRBV3-2) and TRBJ2-7, with D possibly being TRBD2 (5 bases). The CDR3 contains 14 residues. Germline CDR1 and CDR2: LGHDT and YNNKEL (reference sequence). Deletions cut 4 bases from V and 4 bases from J, with 14 bases between. CDR3 DNA sequence: TGTGCCAGCAGCCCCGGCTCCGGGGAATACGAGCAGTACTTC. This encodes CASSPGSGEYEQYF.